This TCR beta chain was sequenced in a study of blood T cell repertoires in COVID-19. Measured with immunoSEQ multiplex PCR; TCRdb has only the in-frame clones, and not every one. The sample holds about 280,000 clones, approximately 86% seen once. V lost 6 bases and J lost 1, with 9 bases in between. The germline CDR1 and CDR2 sequences are GTSNPN and SVGIG (reference sequence). CDR3 size: 13 residues. The sequenced sample consisted of peripheral blood. This clonotype originated in a man aged 40-49 years with active or convalescent COVID-19. The chain employs TRBV30 and TRBJ1-4; D uncertain. Written as DNA, the CDR3 is TGTGCCTGTATGGGAGTAACTAATGAAAAACTGTTTTTT. Translating gives CACMGVTNEKLFF.